This entry lists 18 T cell receptor beta chains sequenced from one sample in a study of PD-1 blockade in classical Hodgkin lymphoma. Documented time point: cycle 4 day 1 (C4D1), after 6 weeks of nivolumab. Every one of the patients relapsed after autologous stem cell transplantation (brentuximab vedotin exposure was variable). Assay used: immunoSEQ multiplex PCR; TCRdb lists only in-frame clones, some missing. Of about 16,000 clones in the sample, 83% were seen once. This material consisted of peripheral blood mononuclear cells (PBMCs), taken before the fourth cycle of nivolumab. These receptors were taken from a human donor with classical Hodgkin lymphoma.

This clone was counted once. The J gene is TRBJ1-1, the V gene TRBV6-5; D not resolved. In germline, CDR1 is MNHEY, CDR2 SVGAGI. CDR3 length: 14 residues. Between the trimmed V and J ends, which lost 6 bases and 2 bases, there was a span of 13 bases. The CDR3 sequence: CASRRDWGNTEAFF. CDR3 DNA sequence: TGTGCCAGCAGACGGGATTGGGGTAACACTGAAGCTTTCTTT.

This clone was picked up a small number of times. This sequence joins TRBV5-1 and TRBJ1-3; TRBD1 matches at 7 bases. V shed 4 bases and J 4 bases; nucleotides not matched to a gene: 5. CDR3 length: 14 residues. CDR1 and CDR2 (germline): SGHRS, YFSETQ. CDR3 coding DNA: TGCGCCAGCAGCCCAGGACAGGACGGAAACACCATATATTTT. Encoded protein: CASSPGQDGNTIYF.

The V and J genes are TRBV5-1 and TRBJ1-3, with no clear D. The germline CDR1 and CDR2 sequences are SGHRS and YFSETQ. The CDR3 loop spans 13 amino acids. Trimming took off 3 bases at V and 0 bases at J, with 4 bases between the two ends. In nucleotides, the CDR3 is TGCGCCAGCAGCTCGGGCTCTGGAAACACCATATATTTT. Translation gives CASSSGSGNTIYF.

V and J are TRBV5-1 and TRBJ1-1; 9 nucleotides align to TRBD1. The CDR3 is made up of 15 amino acids. Germline trimming cut 0 bases from V and 6 bases from J; bases unmatched to any gene: 6. Germline assignment: CDR1 SGHRS and CDR2 YFSETQ. The CDR3 here is CASSLEQGASSEAFF. For the CDR3, the DNA is TGCGCCAGCAGCTTGGAACAGGGGGCGAGTTCTGAAGCTTTCTTT.

The chain uses TRBV7-9 and TRBJ2-5; D is possibly TRBD1 (5 bases). The germline V gene has CDR1 SEHNR and CDR2 FQNEAQ (reference sequence). Trimming cost V 2 bases and J 7 bases, with 14 bases left between them. The CDR3 contains 14 residues. The CDR3, as DNA: TGTGCCAGCAGCTTATCAGCAGGGATCGCGACCCAGTACTTC. Encoded protein: CASSLSAGIATQYF.

This clone was seen only a few times. The genes are TRBV4-1 and TRBJ2-5; perhaps TRBD2 as D (7 bases). The germline CDR1 and CDR2 sequences are MGHRA and YSYEKL. CDR3 length: 16 amino acids. V was clipped by 4 bases and J by 3 bases, with 18 bases between them. This chain's CDR3 is CASSLVPGGREETQYF. The CDR3 DNA reads as TGCGCCAGCAGCCTCGTCCCGGGGGGCCGGGAAGAGACCCAGTACTTC.

The genes are TRBV7-2 and TRBJ2-5; 7 bases agree with TRBD2. Germline V gene data show CDR1 as SGHTA and CDR2 as FQGNSA. This CDR3 contains 16 residues. Germline trimming cut 0 bases from V and 0 bases from J; bases unmatched to any gene: 4. The CDR3 spells CASSLAPGLHQETQYF. CDR3 DNA sequence: TGTGCCAGCAGCTTAGCTCCGGGACTACACCAAGAGACCCAGTACTTC. Together with reference TRBV7-2 and TRBJ2-5, the CDR3 gives the full variable domain: GAGVSQSPSNKVTEKGKDVELRCDPISGHTALYWYRQSLGQGLEFLIYFQGNSAPDKSGLPSDRFSAERTGGSVSTLTIQRTQQEDSAVYLCASSLAPGLHQETQYFGPGTRLLVL.

The V call is TRBV5-1, the J call TRBJ2-5; maybe TRBD1 (6 bases). The germline V and J ends were trimmed by 0 bases and 3 bases, with 12 bases remaining between them. The CDR3 loop spans 15 amino acids. Germline lookup yields CDR1 SGHRS and CDR2 YFSETQ. Here the CDR3 DNA reads TGCGCCAGCAGCTTGGCGGGACAAACAGAAGAGACCCAGTACTTC. Translation: CASSLAGQTEETQYF.

The table lists this clone with a few counts. The chain is built from TRBV6-6 and TRBJ1-2; 11 nucleotides agree with TRBD1. The CDR3 has 14 residues. CDR1 MNHNY and CDR2 SVGAGI come from the germline V gene (reference sequence). V gave up 6 bases and J gave up 6 bases; unmatched junction bases: 6. The CDR3 coding sequence is TGTGCCAGCAGGACCGGGACAGGGGGTGATGGCTACACCTTC. This translates into CASRTGTGGDGYTF.

The chain links TRBV5-5 to TRBJ1-2, with 7 bases matching TRBD1. CDR3 length: 12 residues. Germline CDR1 reads SGHKS; CDR2 reads YYEKEE (reference sequence). Germline trimming cut 7 bases from V and 4 bases from J; bases unmatched to any gene: 4. The CDR3 DNA sequence: TGTGCCAGCGTGGGGACAGCCTATGGCTACACCTTC. Protein sequence: CASVGTAYGYTF.

V and J are TRBV6-1 and TRBJ2-7, with TRBD2 matching over 9 bases. The CDR3 extends over 16 amino acids. V dropped 2 bases and J dropped 0; count of bases not matched to a gene: 5. Germline V gives CDR1 MNHNS, CDR2 SASEGT. CDR3 residues: CASSEQLLAGSYEQYF. The CDR3, as DNA: TGTGCCAGCAGTGAACAGTTACTAGCGGGCTCCTACGAGCAGTACTTC.

V and J are TRBV6-6 and TRBJ2-7; D is unclear. This CDR3 is 13 amino acids long. Germline assignment: CDR1 MNHNY and CDR2 SVGAGI (reference sequence). V gave up 2 bases and J gave up 1 base, with 6 bases separating them. In DNA form, the CDR3 reads TGTGCCAGCAGTTACGGGCAGTCCTACGAGCAGTACTTC. Its translation: CASSYGQSYEQYF.

The chain couples TRBV4-1 to TRBJ1-1, with 8 bases lining up with TRBD1. The germline V gene has CDR1 MGHRA and CDR2 YSYEKL. This CDR3 has 19 amino acids. V was clipped by 6 bases and J by 2 bases; unmatched bases: 20. CDR3 nucleotides: TGCGCCAGCAGAGCCCCACCAGTAGGGCGTGGACAGGGTAACACTGAAGCTTTCTTT. This translates into CASRAPPVGRGQGNTEAFF.

This clone was seen only a few times. V and J are TRBV6-1 and TRBJ2-7; a possible D gene is TRBD1 (6 bases). V was trimmed by 5 bases and J by 4 bases, leaving 18 bases between them. The CDR3 length is 15 residues. CDR1 is MNHNS, CDR2 SASEGT, per germline. The CDR3 sequence is CASSPQTGTIYEQYF. CDR3 sequence (DNA): TGTGCCAGCAGTCCCCAAACAGGGACCATATACGAGCAGTACTTC.

The V call is TRBV2, the J call TRBJ1-2, with D perhaps matching TRBD1 (5 bases). CDR1 SNHLY and CDR2 FYNNEI come from the germline V gene. The CDR3 is 13 residues long. Trimming pared 6 bases from V and 5 bases from J, leaving 13 bases between. The CDR3 bases are TGTGCCAGCAGGGAGGGGTTGGGTTATGGCTACACCTTC. Residues: CASREGLGYGYTF.

This chain uses TRBV6-5 with TRBJ1-1; maybe TRBD1 (5 bases). V was shortened by 6 bases and J by 2 bases, with 16 bases between the two germline ends. Germline lookup yields CDR1 MNHEY and CDR2 SVGAGI. The CDR3 covers 15 residues. CDR3 protein: CASSQSGTVNTEAFF. CDR3 sequence (DNA): TGTGCCAGCAGCCAGTCAGGGACCGTAAACACTGAAGCTTTCTTT.

V and J are TRBV7-8 and TRBJ2-5, with TRBD2 matching 7 bases. CDR3 length: 15 residues. Per germline, CDR1 SGHVS and CDR2 FQNEAQ. V shed 3 bases and J 0 bases; nucleotides not matched to a gene: 4. CDR3 amino acids: CASSFAGEYQETQYF. The CDR3 coding sequence is TGTGCCAGCAGCTTTGCGGGGGAGTACCAAGAGACCCAGTACTTC.

V and J are TRBV4-1 and TRBJ2-7; D is unclear. V was clipped by 1 base and J by 3 bases, with 7 bases between them. This CDR3 has 13 residues. Germline V gene data show CDR1 as MGHRA and CDR2 as YSYEKL. The CDR3 nucleotides read TGCGCCAGCAGCCAAGTAGAGATCTACGAGCAGTACTTC. It specifies CASSQVEIYEQYF.